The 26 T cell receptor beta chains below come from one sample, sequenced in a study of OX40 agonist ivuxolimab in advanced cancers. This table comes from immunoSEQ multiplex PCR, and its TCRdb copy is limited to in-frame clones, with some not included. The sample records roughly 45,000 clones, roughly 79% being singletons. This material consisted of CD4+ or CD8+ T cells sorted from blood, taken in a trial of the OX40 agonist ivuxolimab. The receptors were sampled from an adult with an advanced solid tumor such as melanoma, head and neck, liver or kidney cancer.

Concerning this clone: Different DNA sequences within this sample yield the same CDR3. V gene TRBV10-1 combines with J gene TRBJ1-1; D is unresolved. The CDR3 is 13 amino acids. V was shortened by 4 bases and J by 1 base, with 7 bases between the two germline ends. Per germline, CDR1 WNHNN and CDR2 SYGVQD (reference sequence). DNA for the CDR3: TGCGCCAGCAGTGGGAACAGGAACACTGAAGCTTTCTTT. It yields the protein CASSGNRNTEAFF.

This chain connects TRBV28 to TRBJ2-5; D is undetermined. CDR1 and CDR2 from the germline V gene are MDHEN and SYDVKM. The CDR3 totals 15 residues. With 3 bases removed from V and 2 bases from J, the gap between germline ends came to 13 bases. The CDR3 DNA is TGTGCCAGCAGTTTCTCGCATATAATACAAGAGACCCAGTACTTC. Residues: CASSFSHIIQETQYF.

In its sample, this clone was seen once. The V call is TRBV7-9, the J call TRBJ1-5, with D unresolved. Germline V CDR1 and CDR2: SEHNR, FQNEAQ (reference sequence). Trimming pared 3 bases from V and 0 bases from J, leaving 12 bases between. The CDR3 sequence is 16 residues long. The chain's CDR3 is CASSLTYADSNQPQHF. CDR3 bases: TGTGCCAGCAGCTTGACCTATGCAGATAGCAATCAGCCCCAGCATTTT. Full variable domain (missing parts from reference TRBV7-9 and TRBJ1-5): DTGVSQNPRHKITKRGQNVTFRCDPISEHNRLYWYRQTLGQGPEFLTYFQNEAQLEKSRLLSDRFSAERPKGSFSTLEIQRTEQGDSAMYLCASSLTYADSNQPQHFGDGTRLSIL.

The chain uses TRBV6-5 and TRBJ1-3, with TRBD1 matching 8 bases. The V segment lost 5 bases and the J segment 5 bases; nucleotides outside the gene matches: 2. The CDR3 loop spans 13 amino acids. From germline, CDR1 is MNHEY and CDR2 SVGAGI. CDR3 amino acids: CASSGQGRNTIYF. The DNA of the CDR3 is TGTGCCAGCAGTGGACAGGGACGAAACACCATATATTTT.

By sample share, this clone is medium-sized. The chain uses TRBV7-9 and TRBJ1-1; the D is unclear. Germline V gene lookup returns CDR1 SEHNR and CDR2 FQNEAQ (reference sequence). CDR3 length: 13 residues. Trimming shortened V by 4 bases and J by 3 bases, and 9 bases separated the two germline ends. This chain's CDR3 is CASSSTPHTEAFF. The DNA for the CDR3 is TGTGCCAGCAGCTCGACACCCCACACTGAAGCTTTCTTT.

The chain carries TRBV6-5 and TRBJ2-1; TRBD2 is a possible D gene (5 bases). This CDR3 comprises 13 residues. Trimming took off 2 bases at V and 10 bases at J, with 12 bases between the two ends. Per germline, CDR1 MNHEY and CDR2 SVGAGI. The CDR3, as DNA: TGTGCCAGCAGTTACGGGAGTGCTTGGGAGCAGTTCTTC. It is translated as CASSYGSAWEQFF.

The CDR3 region has the DNA TGTGCCAGCAGCGAACGACAGGGGGCATGGTACGAGCAGTACTTC. This translates into CASSERQGAWYEQYF. The rearrangement uses TRBV7-9 and TRBJ2-7, with TRBD1 matching 10 bases. The CDR3 extends over 15 amino acids. The ends lost 5 bases at V and 4 bases at J; junction bases unmatched: 8. Germline lookup yields CDR1 SEHNR and CDR2 FQNEAQ (reference sequence). Combining the CDR3 with reference TRBV7-9 and TRBJ2-7 gives the whole variable domain DTGVSQNPRHKITKRGQNVTFRCDPISEHNRLYWYRQTLGQGPEFLTYFQNEAQLEKSRLLSDRFSAERPKGSFSTLEIQRTEQGDSAMYLCASSERQGAWYEQYFGPGTRLTVT.

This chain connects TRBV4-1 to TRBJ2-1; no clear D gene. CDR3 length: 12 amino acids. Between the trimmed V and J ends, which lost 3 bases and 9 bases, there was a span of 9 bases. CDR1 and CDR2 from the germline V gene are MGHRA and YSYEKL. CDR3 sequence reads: CASSHSRGEQFF. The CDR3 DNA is TGCGCCAGCAGCCACAGTCGCGGTGAGCAGTTCTTC.

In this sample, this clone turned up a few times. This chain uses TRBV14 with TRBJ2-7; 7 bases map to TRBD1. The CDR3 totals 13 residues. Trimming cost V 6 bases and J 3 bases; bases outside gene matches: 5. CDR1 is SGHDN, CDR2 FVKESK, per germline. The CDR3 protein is CASSRNRGYEQYF. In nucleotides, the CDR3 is TGTGCCAGCAGTCGGAACAGGGGCTACGAGCAGTACTTC.

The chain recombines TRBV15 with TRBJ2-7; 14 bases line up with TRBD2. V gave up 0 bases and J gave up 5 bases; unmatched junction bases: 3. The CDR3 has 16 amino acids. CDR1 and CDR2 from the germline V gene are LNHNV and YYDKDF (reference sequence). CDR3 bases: TGTGCCACCAGCAGAGACTTGGGACTAGCGGGAGACGAGCAGTACTTC. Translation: CATSRDLGLAGDEQYF.

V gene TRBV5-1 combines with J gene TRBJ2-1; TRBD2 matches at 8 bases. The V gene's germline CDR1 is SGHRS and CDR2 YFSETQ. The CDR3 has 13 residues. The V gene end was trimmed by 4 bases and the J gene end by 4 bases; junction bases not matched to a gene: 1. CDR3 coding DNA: TGCGCCAGCAGCGGGACTAGTTACAATGAGCAGTTCTTC. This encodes CASSGTSYNEQFF.

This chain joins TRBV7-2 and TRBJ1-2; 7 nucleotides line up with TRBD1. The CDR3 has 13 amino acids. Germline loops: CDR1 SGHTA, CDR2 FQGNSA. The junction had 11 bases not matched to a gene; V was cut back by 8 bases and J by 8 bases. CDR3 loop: CASRKNQGGGYTF. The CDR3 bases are TGTGCCAGCCGGAAAAACCAAGGGGGCGGCTACACCTTC. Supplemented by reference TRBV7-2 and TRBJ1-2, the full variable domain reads GAGVSQSPSNKVTEKGKDVELRCDPISGHTALYWYRQSLGQGLEFLIYFQGNSAPDKSGLPSDRFSAERTGGSVSTLTIQRTQQEDSAVYLCASRKNQGGGYTFGSGTRLTVV.

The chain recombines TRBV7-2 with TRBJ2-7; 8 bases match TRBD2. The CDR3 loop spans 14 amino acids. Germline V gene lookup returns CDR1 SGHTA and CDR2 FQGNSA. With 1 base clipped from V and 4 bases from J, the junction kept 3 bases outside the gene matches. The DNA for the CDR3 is TGTGCCAGCAGCTTAGGAGCGGGAGCGTACGAGCAGTACTTC. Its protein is CASSLGAGAYEQYF.

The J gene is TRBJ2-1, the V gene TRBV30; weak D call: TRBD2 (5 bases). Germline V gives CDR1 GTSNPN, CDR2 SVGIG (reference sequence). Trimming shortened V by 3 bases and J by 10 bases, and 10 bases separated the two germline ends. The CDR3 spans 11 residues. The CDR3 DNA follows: TGTGCCTGGAGGGTACCGGGAGAGCAGTTCTTC. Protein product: CAWRVPGEQFF. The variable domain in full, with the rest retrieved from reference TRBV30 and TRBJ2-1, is SQTIHQWPATLVQPVGSPLSLECTVEGTSNPNLYWYRQAAGRGLQLLFYSVGIGQISSEVPQNLSASRPQDRQFILSSKKLLLSDSGFYLCAWRVPGEQFFGPGTRLTVL.

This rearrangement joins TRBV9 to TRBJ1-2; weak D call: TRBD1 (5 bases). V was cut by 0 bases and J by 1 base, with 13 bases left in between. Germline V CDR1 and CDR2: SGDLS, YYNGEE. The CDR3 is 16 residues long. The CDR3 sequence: CASSVEPGLGNYGYTF. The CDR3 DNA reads TGTGCCAGCAGCGTAGAACCGGGACTGGGTAACTATGGCTACACCTTC.

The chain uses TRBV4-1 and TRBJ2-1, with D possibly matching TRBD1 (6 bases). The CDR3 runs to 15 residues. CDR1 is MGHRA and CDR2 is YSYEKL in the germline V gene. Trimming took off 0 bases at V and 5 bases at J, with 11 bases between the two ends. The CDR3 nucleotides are TGCGCCAGCAGCCAAGAAGACAGGACTCACAATGAGCAGTTCTTC. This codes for CASSQEDRTHNEQFF.

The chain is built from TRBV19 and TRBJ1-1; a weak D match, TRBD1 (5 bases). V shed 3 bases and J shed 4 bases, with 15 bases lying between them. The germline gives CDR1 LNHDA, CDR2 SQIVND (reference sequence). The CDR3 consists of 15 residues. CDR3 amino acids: CASSIGRGVGTEAFF. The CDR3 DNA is TGTGCCAGTAGTATTGGAAGGGGCGTGGGCACTGAAGCTTTCTTT. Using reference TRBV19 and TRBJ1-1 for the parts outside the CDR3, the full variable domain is DGGITQSPKYLFRKEGQNVTLSCEQNLNHDAMYWYRQDPGQGLRLIYYSQIVNDFQKGDIAEGYSVSREKKESFPLTVTSAQKNPTAFYLCASSIGRGVGTEAFFGQGTRLTVV.

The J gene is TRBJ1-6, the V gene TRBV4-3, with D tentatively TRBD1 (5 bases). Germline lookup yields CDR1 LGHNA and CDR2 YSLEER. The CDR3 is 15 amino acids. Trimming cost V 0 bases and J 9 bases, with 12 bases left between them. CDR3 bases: TGCGCCAGCAGCCAAGACCAACAGGCGAGTTCACCCCTCCACTTT. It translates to CASSQDQQASSPLHF.

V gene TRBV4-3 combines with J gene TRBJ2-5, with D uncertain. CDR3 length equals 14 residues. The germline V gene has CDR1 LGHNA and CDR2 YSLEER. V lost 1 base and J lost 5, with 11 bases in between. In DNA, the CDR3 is TGCGCCAGCAGCCAAGCTGGGCTCTGGGAGACCCAGTACTTC. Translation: CASSQAGLWETQYF.

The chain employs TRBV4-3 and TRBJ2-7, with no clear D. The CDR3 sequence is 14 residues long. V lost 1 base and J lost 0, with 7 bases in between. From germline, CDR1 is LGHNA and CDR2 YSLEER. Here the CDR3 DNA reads TGCGCCAGCAGCCAAGGTCCGGGCTCCTACGAGCAGTACTTC. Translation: CASSQGPGSYEQYF.

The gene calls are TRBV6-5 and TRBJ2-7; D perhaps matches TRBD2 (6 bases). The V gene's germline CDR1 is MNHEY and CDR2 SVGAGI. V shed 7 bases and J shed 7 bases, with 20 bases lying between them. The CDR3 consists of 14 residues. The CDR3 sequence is CASTPGLPWGEQYF. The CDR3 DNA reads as TGTGCCAGCACCCCGGGACTTCCCTGGGGTGAGCAGTACTTC.

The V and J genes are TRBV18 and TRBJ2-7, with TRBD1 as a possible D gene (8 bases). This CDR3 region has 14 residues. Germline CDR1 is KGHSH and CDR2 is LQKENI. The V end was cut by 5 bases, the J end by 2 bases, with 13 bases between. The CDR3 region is CASSATGGAYEQYF. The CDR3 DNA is TGTGCCAGCTCAGCAACAGGGGGGGCCTACGAGCAGTACTTC. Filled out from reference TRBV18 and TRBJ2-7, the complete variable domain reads NAGVMQNPRHLVRRRGQEARLRCSPMKGHSHVYWYRQLPEEGLKFMVYLQKENIIDESGMPKERFSAEFPKEGPSILRIQQVVRGDSAAYFCASSATGGAYEQYFGPGTRLTVT.

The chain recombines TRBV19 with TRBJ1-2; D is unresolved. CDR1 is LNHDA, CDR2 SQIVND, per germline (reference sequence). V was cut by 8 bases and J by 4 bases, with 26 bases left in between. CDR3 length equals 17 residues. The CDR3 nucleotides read TGTGCCAGTGCGGACCTGCGGTCGCGCGCCGTATCCTATGGCTACACCTTC. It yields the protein CASADLRSRAVSYGYTF.

The CDR3 spells CASSRRGGPRYTDTQYF. CDR3 in DNA: TGTGCCAGCAGCCGACGGGGAGGGCCTAGGTACACAGATACGCAGTATTTT. V is TRBV11-2 and J is TRBJ2-3; 7 positions match TRBD2. The CDR3 is made up of 17 amino acids. Germline V lookup: CDR1 SGHAT, CDR2 FQNNGV. V shed 5 bases and J 2 bases; nucleotides not matched to a gene: 13.

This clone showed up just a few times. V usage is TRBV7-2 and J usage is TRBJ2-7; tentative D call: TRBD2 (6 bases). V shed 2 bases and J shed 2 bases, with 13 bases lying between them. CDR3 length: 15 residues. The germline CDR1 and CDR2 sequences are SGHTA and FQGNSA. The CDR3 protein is CASSLFRESTYEQYF. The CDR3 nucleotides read TGTGCCAGCAGCTTATTTCGGGAGTCAACCTACGAGCAGTACTTC.

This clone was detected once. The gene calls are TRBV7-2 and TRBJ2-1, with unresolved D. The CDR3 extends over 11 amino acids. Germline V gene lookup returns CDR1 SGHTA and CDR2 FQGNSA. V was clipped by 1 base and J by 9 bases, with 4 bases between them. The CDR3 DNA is TGTGCCAGCAGCTTAGGGAGTGAGCAGTTCTTC. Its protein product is CASSLGSEQFF.